The entry below gives a single TCR beta chain sequence along with its context. Antigen specificity is unknown. This CDR3 has 14 amino acids. Looked up from germline, CDR1 is SQVTM and CDR2 is ANQGSEA. With 3 bases removed from V and 2 bases from J, the gap between germline ends came to 14 bases. The data originate from a study of lymphopenia after photon versus proton radiotherapy. The study's findings and limits: Post-nadir diversity loss with photons came from oligoclonal expansion, particularly CD8+ Temra cells. Proton therapy kept repertoires fairly stable, unlike photons, which gained effector/memory cells. Better survival with proton therapy was suggested as possible, not demonstrated. Post-nadir TCR diversity decline inversely tracked overall survival among those who died.

Using immunoSEQ multiplex PCR, the repertoire was profiled, and TCRdb retains in-frame clones only, with some absent. The table records about 26,000 clones, around 83% of them present only once. This receptor was identified in a woman between 50 and 59 years old with pancreatic cancer. Here the sequenced sample was peripheral blood, taken from a patient treated with photon-based radiotherapy. V and J are TRBV29-1 and TRBJ2-7, with D unresolved. For the CDR3, the DNA is TGCAGCGTTGAGGATTCGGTCAGGACCTACGAGCAGTACTTC. Its translation: CSVEDSVRTYEQYF.